These 3 T cell receptor beta chains were sequenced from one sample in a study of OX40 agonist ivuxolimab in advanced cancers. Clones were sequenced by immunoSEQ multiplex PCR, and TCRdb holds only the in-frame ones, with some missing. The sample holds around 64,000 clones; 87% are singletons and the top ten take around 0.35%. Sequenced material: CD4+ or CD8+ T cells sorted from blood, taken in a trial of the OX40 agonist ivuxolimab. These receptors were collected from an adult with an advanced solid tumor such as melanoma, head and neck, liver or kidney cancer.

V gene TRBV11-2 combines with J gene TRBJ1-1; D is ambiguous. From germline, CDR1 is SGHAT and CDR2 FQNNGV. Trimming stripped 1 base from V and 5 bases from J, with 11 bases between. The CDR3 has 14 residues. CDR3 loop: CASSLGVVRTEAFF. DNA for the CDR3: TGTGCCAGCAGCTTAGGGGTGGTAAGGACTGAAGCTTTCTTT.

Here the CDR3 reads CASSRTTRMETQYF. The CDR3 DNA reads as TGTGCCAGCAGTCGTACGACTAGGATGGAGACCCAGTACTTC. V gene TRBV6-5 combines with J gene TRBJ2-5; weak D call: TRBD2 (6 bases). The CDR3 extends over 14 amino acids. V lost 5 bases to trimming and J lost 5 bases, with 15 bases between them. Germline CDR1 and CDR2: MNHEY and SVGAGI.

This clone was seen a single time. The chain is built from TRBV28 and TRBJ2-3; 8 nucleotides agree with TRBD2. V trimming: 4 bases; J trimming: 2 bases; junction bases outside the gene matches: 11. Germline values: CDR1 MDHEN, CDR2 SYDVKM. The CDR3 loop spans 17 amino acids. DNA of the CDR3: TGTGCCAGCAGTTCTGGGACTAGACGTAAGCCCACAGATACGCAGTATTTT. Translated: CASSSGTRRKPTDTQYF.